This T cell receptor (beta chain) was obtained from a study of blood T cell repertoires in COVID-19. In the study overall: The United States, Italy and Spain supplied acute and convalescent COVID-19 samples.

V lost 6 bases and J lost 5, with 8 bases in between. This CDR3 comprises 12 residues. Germline CDR1 is SNHLY and CDR2 is FYNNEI. The repertoire was sequenced with immunoSEQ multiplex PCR; TCRdb's copy has only in-frame clones and lacks some. This table has 300,000 to 450,000 clones, around 90% appearing once. The specimen sequenced was peripheral blood. J is TRBJ2-1 and V is TRBV2; D is undetermined. The receptor comes from a human donor in a cohort sampled during active COVID-19. The CDR3 DNA reads as TGTGCCAGCAGGCTAGAGGACAATGAGCAGTTCTTC. It specifies CASRLEDNEQFF.